This TCR beta chain was identified in a study of blood T cell repertoires in COVID-19. Under the authors' procedure: Amplification of reference gene primers provided the estimated nucleated cell counts. Clones were sequenced by immunoSEQ multiplex PCR, and TCRdb holds only the in-frame ones, with some missing. The V and J calls and clone size come from that table; D and trimming were worked out from the DNA. The top ten hold approximately 5.1% of the sample, which has about 190,000 clones, approximately 84% seen once. Germline assignment: CDR1 LNHDA and CDR2 SQIVND (reference sequence). V dropped 2 bases and J dropped 6; count of bases not matched to a gene: 2. The CDR3 runs to 13 residues.

The J gene is TRBJ2-7, the V gene TRBV19; TRBD2 matches 9 bases. Material: peripheral blood. The TCR originated in an older woman with active or convalescent COVID-19. CDR3 protein: CASSIPAGGEQYF. CDR3 bases: TGTGCCAGTAGTATACCAGCGGGGGGCGAGCAGTACTTC.